Each of the 25 T cell receptor beta chains below was sequenced from the same sample in a study of beta chain features in type 1 diabetes. Since all of the isolated RNA was reverse transcribed, expressed TCRB transcripts were what got sequenced. Method: immunoSEQ multiplex PCR; TCRdb's copy keeps in-frame clones and lacks some. The sample yields some 360,000 clones, roughly a fifth seen once. Sequences were obtained from naive CD4+ T cells from blood. The source is a woman between 18 and 29 years old in good health.

This clone was seen only a few times. This rearrangement joins TRBV7-9 to TRBJ2-5; the match to TRBD1 covers 9 bases. The CDR3 extends over 15 amino acids. Unmatched junction bases numbered 8, after V lost 4 bases and J lost 5 bases. Germline loops: CDR1 SEHNR, CDR2 FQNEAQ (reference sequence). CDR3 sequence (DNA): TGTGCCAGCAGCTCGGGACAGGGCGTCGGGGAGACCCAGTACTTC. Its translation: CASSSGQGVGETQYF.

This chain links TRBV25-1 with TRBJ2-7; 7 bases are shared with TRBD2. Germline V gene sequence: CDR1 MGHDK, CDR2 SYGVNS. The CDR3 totals 14 residues. V gave up 6 bases and J gave up 4 bases; unmatched junction bases: 9. CDR3 in DNA: TGTGCCAGCAGCCGTGGCGGGAGTAGTTACGAGCAGTACTTC. Protein: CASSRGGSSYEQYF.

The rearrangement joins TRBV4-1 to TRBJ2-6; 9 nucleotides line up with TRBD1. This CDR3 spans 17 amino acids. The ends lost 1 base at V and 0 bases at J; junction bases unmatched: 1. From germline, CDR1 is MGHRA and CDR2 YSYEKL. CDR3 residues: CASSQGGQGSGANVLTF. The CDR3 bases are TGCGCCAGCAGCCAAGGGGGACAGGGCTCTGGGGCCAACGTCCTGACTTTC.

V gene TRBV7-9 combines with J gene TRBJ1-5; a weak D match, TRBD1 (5 bases). V lost 5 bases, J lost 3 bases, and 17 bases lay in between. CDR3 length: 16 amino acids. The germline CDR1 and CDR2 sequences are SEHNR and FQNEAQ (reference sequence). CDR3 sequence (DNA): TGTGCCAGCAGCCCGGGGGGAGGGGTATCCAATCAGCCCCAGCATTTT. This sequence encodes CASSPGGGVSNQPQHF.

A few counts support this clone. The CDR3 nucleotides are TGTGCCAGTAGAGATGTGGGAGTGGGAAATGAGCAGTTCTTC. Amino acids: CASRDVGVGNEQFF. The chain uses TRBV19 and TRBJ2-1, with D tentatively TRBD2 (5 bases). This CDR3 is 14 amino acids long. The V and J ends lost 6 bases and 7 bases respectively, with 16 bases between them. Looked up from germline, CDR1 is LNHDA and CDR2 is SQIVND (reference sequence).

This chain joins TRBV11-2 and TRBJ2-7; D is possibly TRBD1 (6 bases). V was pared by 2 bases and J by 3 bases, with 8 bases between. Germline V gives CDR1 SGHAT, CDR2 FQNNGV. This CDR3 has 13 amino acids. DNA of the CDR3: TGTGCCAGCAGCTTAAACAGGGACTACGAGCAGTACTTC. Translating it yields CASSLNRDYEQYF.

This chain joins TRBV25-1 and TRBJ1-2; TRBD1 matches 9 bases. This CDR3 has 14 amino acids. V shed 6 bases, J shed 5 bases, and the junction held 7 bases outside the gene matches. Germline V lookup: CDR1 MGHDK, CDR2 SYGVNS. CDR3 DNA sequence: TGTGCCAGCAGCGACGACAGGGGGGAGTATGGCTACACCTTC. This sequence encodes CASSDDRGEYGYTF.

The rearrangement links TRBV6-5 to TRBJ1-1; perhaps TRBD1 as D (5 bases). The CDR3 contains 15 residues. Germline V gives CDR1 MNHEY, CDR2 SVGAGI. Trimming left V 7 bases short and J 6 bases short, with 21 bases between. The CDR3 here is CASNPGNMKRSEAFF. The CDR3 region has the DNA TGTGCCAGCAATCCAGGGAATATGAAACGGTCTGAAGCTTTCTTT.

In this sample, this clone turned up a few times. The chain links TRBV7-3 to TRBJ1-1; perhaps TRBD1 as D (5 bases). CDR3 length: 13 amino acids. The germline CDR1 and CDR2 sequences are SGHTA and FQGTGA. V was trimmed by 5 bases and J by 0 bases, leaving 7 bases between them. The CDR3 bases are TGTGCCAGCAGCCAGACAGTGAACACTGAAGCTTTCTTT. Translation: CASSQTVNTEAFF.

This clone was seen more than once but under ten times. The gene calls are TRBV7-2 and TRBJ2-7, with D perhaps TRBD1 (6 bases). This CDR3 spans 13 amino acids. The germline V and J ends were trimmed by 5 bases and 3 bases, with 11 bases remaining between them. Germline V gives CDR1 SGHTA, CDR2 FQGNSA. The chain's CDR3 is CASSPVGGYEQYF. Written as DNA, the CDR3 is TGTGCCAGCAGCCCGGTAGGGGGCTACGAGCAGTACTTC.

The genes are TRBV2 and TRBJ2-7, with 8 bases aligning to TRBD1. There are 15 residues in the CDR3. Germline V CDR1 and CDR2: SNHLY, FYNNEI. V gave up 6 bases and J gave up 1 base; unmatched junction bases: 8. CDR3 protein: CASSGSGTGSYEQYF. The CDR3 DNA reads as TGTGCCAGCAGCGGCTCCGGGACAGGATCCTACGAGCAGTACTTC. Full variable domain (missing parts from reference TRBV2 and TRBJ2-7): EPEVTQTPSHQVTQMGQEVILRCVPISNHLYFYWYRQILGQKVEFLVSFYNNEISEKSEIFDDQFSVERPDGSNFTLKIRSTKLEDSAMYFCASSGSGTGSYEQYFGPGTRLTVT.

V gene TRBV30 combines with J gene TRBJ2-5; TRBD1 agrees at 11 bases. This CDR3 spans 13 amino acids. Germline V gives CDR1 GTSNPN, CDR2 SVGIG (reference sequence). With V trimmed by 8 bases and J by 4 bases, 6 bases remained unmatched. This chain's CDR3 is CARGTGGTETQYF. The CDR3 DNA reads TGTGCCCGTGGGACAGGGGGAACAGAGACCCAGTACTTC.

The table lists this clone with a count of one. This chain connects TRBV6-5 to TRBJ1-6; possible D gene TRBD1, 5 bases. Trimming cost V 4 bases and J 7 bases, with 11 bases left between them. The CDR3 spans 14 residues. The germline CDR1 and CDR2 sequences are MNHEY and SVGAGI. CDR3 nucleotides: TGTGCCAGCAGTTCTCTCGGGGGGAATTCACCCCTCCACTTT. Protein sequence: CASSSLGGNSPLHF.

The chain joins TRBV11-1 to TRBJ2-3, with 13 bases fitting TRBD2. In germline, CDR1 is SGHAT, CDR2 FQDESV (reference sequence). The CDR3 is made up of 17 amino acids. V lost 5 bases, J lost 1 base, and 6 bases stayed unmatched. The CDR3 reads CASSEEGTSGGTDTQYF. The CDR3 region has the DNA TGTGCCAGCAGCGAGGAAGGGACTAGCGGGGGCACAGATACGCAGTATTTT.

This sequence joins TRBV2 and TRBJ2-1; 8 positions match TRBD1. The V gene's germline CDR1 is SNHLY and CDR2 FYNNEI. With 4 bases clipped from V and 7 bases from J, the junction kept 3 bases outside the gene matches. This CDR3 has 13 amino acids. This CDR3 is CASSVDRANEQFF. DNA for the CDR3: TGTGCCAGCAGTGTGGACAGGGCGAATGAGCAGTTCTTC.

This clone has just one count. The gene calls are TRBV6-5 and TRBJ1-4; the match to TRBD1 covers 10 bases. J gave up 10 bases and V 7 bases, and 6 bases lay outside the gene matches. The CDR3 is made up of 13 amino acids. In germline, CDR1 is MNHEY, CDR2 SVGAGI. CDR3 bases: TGTGCCAGCAAGGACAGGGGGGAGGGAAAACTGTTTTTT. Residues: CASKDRGEGKLFF.

The table lists this clone with a few counts. The V gene is TRBV5-1, the J gene TRBJ2-1; D call uncertain. This CDR3 comprises 11 residues. Germline assignment: CDR1 SGHRS and CDR2 YFSETQ. The V end lost 4 bases, the J end lost 10 bases, and 9 bases lay between the germline ends. CDR3 sequence (DNA): TGCGCCAGCAGCCCTTCGCGCGAGCAGTTCTTC. This sequence encodes CASSPSREQFF.

CDR3 sequence: CASNLFNNEQYF. The CDR3, as DNA: TGTGCCAGCAATCTCTTTAACAACGAGCAGTACTTC. The gene calls are TRBV2 and TRBJ2-7, with D uncertain. The CDR3 sequence is 12 residues long. Germline V lookup: CDR1 SNHLY, CDR2 FYNNEI. V was trimmed by 7 bases and J by 5 bases, leaving 12 bases between them.

The chain carries TRBV7-3 and TRBJ2-7; 9 bases agree with TRBD2. V gave up 5 bases and J gave up 3 bases; unmatched junction bases: 5. This CDR3 is 14 amino acids long. Germline V lookup: CDR1 SGHTA, CDR2 FQGTGA. Here the CDR3 DNA reads TGTGCCAGCAGCCGGAGCGGGGGGAACTACGAGCAGTACTTC. This translates into CASSRSGGNYEQYF.

The chain is built from TRBV19 and TRBJ1-1; D unresolved. This CDR3 contains 15 residues. Trimming removed 6 bases at V and 0 bases at J, with 14 bases between. Germline V gene sequence: CDR1 LNHDA, CDR2 SQIVND (reference sequence). In DNA form, the CDR3 reads TGTGCCAGTAGAAAGGGAGTTATCATGAACACTGAAGCTTTCTTT. It yields the protein CASRKGVIMNTEAFF.

The sample holds a few counts of this clone. The chain is built from TRBV29-1 and TRBJ2-5; TRBD1 is a possible D gene (6 bases). V was pared by 4 bases and J by 5 bases, with 14 bases between. Germline CDR1 and CDR2: SQVTM and ANQGSEA. CDR3 size: 13 residues. CDR3 DNA: TGCAGCGTTGCGGCAGGGGTTTTGGAGACCCAGTACTTC. Translated, it gives CSVAAGVLETQYF.

The chain employs TRBV7-9 and TRBJ2-3; the match to TRBD2 covers 12 bases. Germline lookup yields CDR1 SEHNR and CDR2 FQNEAQ (reference sequence). CDR3 length equals 17 residues. J lost 3 bases, V lost 6 bases, and 10 bases had no gene match. The CDR3 reads CASSSRLAGGWTDTQYF. CDR3 coding DNA: TGTGCCAGCAGTTCCCGGCTAGCGGGAGGGTGGACAGATACGCAGTATTTT. The entire variable domain, with the rest obtained from reference TRBV7-9 and TRBJ2-3, is as follows: DTGVSQNPRHKITKRGQNVTFRCDPISEHNRLYWYRQTLGQGPEFLTYFQNEAQLEKSRLLSDRFSAERPKGSFSTLEIQRTEQGDSAMYLCASSSRLAGGWTDTQYFGPGTRLTVL.

V is TRBV5-1 and J is TRBJ2-7; 7 bases match TRBD1. CDR1 and CDR2 from the germline V gene are SGHRS and YFSETQ. This CDR3 has 13 residues. J lost 2 bases, V lost 4 bases, and 3 bases had no gene match. CDR3: CASSPTGPYEQYF. CDR3 coding DNA: TGCGCCAGCAGCCCGACAGGGCCCTACGAGCAGTACTTC.

The J gene is TRBJ2-7, the V gene TRBV7-2; no clear D. Per germline, CDR1 SGHTA and CDR2 FQGNSA. V gave up 1 base and J gave up 4 bases, with 8 bases separating them. This CDR3 is built from 13 residues. The CDR3 bases are TGTGCCAGCAGCTTAGTCTTGTTGTACGAGCAGTACTTC. The encoded protein is CASSLVLLYEQYF.

This clone was detected only a few times. The rearrangement links TRBV9 to TRBJ2-5; a possible D gene is TRBD1 (6 bases). The germline CDR1 and CDR2 sequences are SGDLS and YYNGEE. With 4 bases removed from V and 7 bases from J, the gap between germline ends came to 23 bases. The CDR3 is 16 residues long. CDR3 coding DNA: TGTGCCAGCAGCATAGATGGGGCATGGAGCAGGGGGACCCAGTACTTC. It encodes CASSIDGAWSRGTQYF.